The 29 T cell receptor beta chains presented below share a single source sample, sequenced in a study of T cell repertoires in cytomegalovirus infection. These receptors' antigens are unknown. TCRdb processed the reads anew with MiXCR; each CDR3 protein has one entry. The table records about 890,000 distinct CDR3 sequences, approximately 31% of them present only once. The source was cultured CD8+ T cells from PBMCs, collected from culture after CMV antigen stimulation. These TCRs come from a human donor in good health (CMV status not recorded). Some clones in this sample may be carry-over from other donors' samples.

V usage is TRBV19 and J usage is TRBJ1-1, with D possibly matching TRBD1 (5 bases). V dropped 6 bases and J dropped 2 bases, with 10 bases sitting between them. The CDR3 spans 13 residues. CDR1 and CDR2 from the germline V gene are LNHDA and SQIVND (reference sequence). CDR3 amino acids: CASRYRGNTEAFF. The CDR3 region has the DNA TGTGCCAGTAGATACCGGGGCAACACTGAAGCTTTCTTT.

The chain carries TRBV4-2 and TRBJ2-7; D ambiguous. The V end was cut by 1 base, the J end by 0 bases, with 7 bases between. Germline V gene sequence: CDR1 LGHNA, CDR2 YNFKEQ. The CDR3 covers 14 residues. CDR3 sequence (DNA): TGTGCCAGCAGCCAAGGCGTCACCTCCTACGAGCAGTACTTC. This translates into CASSQGVTSYEQYF.

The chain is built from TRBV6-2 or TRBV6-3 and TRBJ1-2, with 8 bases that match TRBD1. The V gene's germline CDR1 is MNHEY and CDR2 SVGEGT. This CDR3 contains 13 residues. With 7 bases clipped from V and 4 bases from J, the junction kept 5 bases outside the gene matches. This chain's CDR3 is CASTGQASYGYTF. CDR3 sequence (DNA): TGTGCCAGCACGGGACAGGCATCCTATGGCTACACCTTC.

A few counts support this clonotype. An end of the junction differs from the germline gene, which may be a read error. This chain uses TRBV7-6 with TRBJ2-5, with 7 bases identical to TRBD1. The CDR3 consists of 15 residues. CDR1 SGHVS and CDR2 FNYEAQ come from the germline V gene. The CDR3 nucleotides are TGTGCTAGCAGCCTTGGGACAGCAATCGGGGAGACCCAGTACTTC. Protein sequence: CASSLGTAIGETQYF.

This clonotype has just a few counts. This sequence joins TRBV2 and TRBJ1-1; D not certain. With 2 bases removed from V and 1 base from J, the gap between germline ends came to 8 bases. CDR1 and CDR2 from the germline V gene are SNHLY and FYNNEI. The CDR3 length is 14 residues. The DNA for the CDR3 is TGTGCCAGCAGTGAATTCCCTAAGAACACTGAAGCTTTCTTT. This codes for CASSEFPKNTEAFF.

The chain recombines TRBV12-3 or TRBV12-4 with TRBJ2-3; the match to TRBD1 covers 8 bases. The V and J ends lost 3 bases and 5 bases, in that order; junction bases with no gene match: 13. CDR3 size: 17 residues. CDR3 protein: CASSFFNPGGSRDTQYF. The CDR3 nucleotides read TGTGCCAGCAGTTTCTTTAATCCAGGGGGCTCCAGAGATACGCAGTATTTT.

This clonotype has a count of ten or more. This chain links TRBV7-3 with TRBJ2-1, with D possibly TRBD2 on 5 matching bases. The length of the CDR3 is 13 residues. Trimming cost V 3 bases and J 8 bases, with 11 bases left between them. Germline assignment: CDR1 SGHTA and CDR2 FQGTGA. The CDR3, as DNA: TGTGCCAGCAGCTTTACGGGGTACTATGAGCAGTTCTTC. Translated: CASSFTGYYEQFF.

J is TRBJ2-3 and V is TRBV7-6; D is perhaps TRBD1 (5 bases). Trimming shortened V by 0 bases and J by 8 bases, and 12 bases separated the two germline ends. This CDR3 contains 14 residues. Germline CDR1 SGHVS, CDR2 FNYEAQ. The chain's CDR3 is CASSLAQVLGTQYF. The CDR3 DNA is TGTGCCAGCAGCTTAGCACAGGTACTGGGTACGCAGTATTTT.

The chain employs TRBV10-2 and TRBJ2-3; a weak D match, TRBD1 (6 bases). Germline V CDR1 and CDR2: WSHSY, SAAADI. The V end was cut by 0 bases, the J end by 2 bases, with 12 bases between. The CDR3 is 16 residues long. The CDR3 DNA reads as TGCGCCAGCAGTGAGTCGTTCCCAGGGGCCACAGATACGCAGTATTTT. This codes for CASSESFPGATDTQYF.

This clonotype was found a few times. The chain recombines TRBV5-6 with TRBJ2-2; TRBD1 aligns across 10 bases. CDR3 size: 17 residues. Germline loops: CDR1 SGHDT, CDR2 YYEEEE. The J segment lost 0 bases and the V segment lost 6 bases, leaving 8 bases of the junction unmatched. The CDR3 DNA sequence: TGTGCCAGCACCCGGGACAGGGGTTGGTCGAACACCGGGGAGCTGTTTTTT. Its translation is CASTRDRGWSNTGELFF.

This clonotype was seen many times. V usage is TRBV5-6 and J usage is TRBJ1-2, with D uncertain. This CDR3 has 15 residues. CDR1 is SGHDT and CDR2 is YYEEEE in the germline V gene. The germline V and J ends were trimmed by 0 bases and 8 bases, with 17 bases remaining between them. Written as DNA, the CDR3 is TGTGCCAGCAGCTTGGCCGCGTTGAACAGAAAAGGCTACACCTTC. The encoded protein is CASSLAALNRKGYTF.

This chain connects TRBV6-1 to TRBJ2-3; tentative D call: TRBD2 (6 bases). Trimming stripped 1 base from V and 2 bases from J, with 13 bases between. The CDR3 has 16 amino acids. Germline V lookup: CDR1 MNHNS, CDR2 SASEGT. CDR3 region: CASSEDPWRATDTQYF. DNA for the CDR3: TGTGCCAGCAGTGAAGACCCGTGGAGGGCCACAGATACGCAGTATTTT.

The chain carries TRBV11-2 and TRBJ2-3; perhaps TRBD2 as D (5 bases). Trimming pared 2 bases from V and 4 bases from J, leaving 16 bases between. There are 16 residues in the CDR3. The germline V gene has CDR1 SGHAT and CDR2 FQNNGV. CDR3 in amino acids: CASSLIAFLGSDTQYF. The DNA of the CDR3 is TGTGCCAGCAGCTTAATAGCGTTTCTTGGGTCAGATACGCAGTATTTT.

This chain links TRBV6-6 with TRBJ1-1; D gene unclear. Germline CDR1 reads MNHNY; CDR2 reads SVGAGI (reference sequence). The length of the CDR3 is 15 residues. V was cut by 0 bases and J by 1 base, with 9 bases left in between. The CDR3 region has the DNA TGTGCCAGCAGTTACTCCTTGGACCCGAACACTGAAGCTTTCTTT. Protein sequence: CASSYSLDPNTEAFF.

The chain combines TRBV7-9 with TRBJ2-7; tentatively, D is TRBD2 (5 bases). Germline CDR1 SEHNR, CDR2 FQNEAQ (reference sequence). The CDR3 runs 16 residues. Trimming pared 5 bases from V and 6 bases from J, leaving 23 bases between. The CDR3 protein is CASSLEVWTLRGEQYF. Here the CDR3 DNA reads TGTGCCAGCAGCCTAGAGGTGTGGACTCTACGGGGCGAGCAGTACTTC.

The CDR3 reads CASSLALTGFGRTGELFF. In DNA, the CDR3 is TGTGCCAGCAGCTTAGCACTGACAGGGTTTGGGAGGACCGGGGAGCTGTTTTTT. V and J are TRBV7-6 and TRBJ2-2; D is perhaps TRBD1 (7 bases). V lost 0 bases to trimming and J lost 5 bases, with 19 bases between them. The CDR3 contains 18 residues. Germline values: CDR1 SGHVS, CDR2 FNYEAQ.

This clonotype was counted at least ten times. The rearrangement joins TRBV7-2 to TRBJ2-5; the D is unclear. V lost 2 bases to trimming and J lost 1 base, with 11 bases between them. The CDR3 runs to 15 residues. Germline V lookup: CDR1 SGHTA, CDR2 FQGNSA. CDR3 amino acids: CASSLYVSFQETQYF. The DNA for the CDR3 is TGTGCCAGCAGCTTATATGTCAGCTTCCAAGAGACCCAGTACTTC.

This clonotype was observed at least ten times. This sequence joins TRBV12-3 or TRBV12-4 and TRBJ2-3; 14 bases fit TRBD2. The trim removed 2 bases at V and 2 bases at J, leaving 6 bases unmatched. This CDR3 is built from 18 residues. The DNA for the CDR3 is TGTGCCAGCAGTTTACCGGGACTAGCGGGGGCTCCCACAGATACGCAGTATTTT. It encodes CASSLPGLAGAPTDTQYF.

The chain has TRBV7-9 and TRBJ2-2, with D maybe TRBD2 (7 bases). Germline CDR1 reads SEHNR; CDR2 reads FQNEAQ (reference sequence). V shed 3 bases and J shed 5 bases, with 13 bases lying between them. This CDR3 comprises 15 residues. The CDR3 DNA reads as TGTGCCAGCAGCTTTGGGGGGGCGAGGACCGGGGAGCTGTTTTTT. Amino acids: CASSFGGARTGELFF.

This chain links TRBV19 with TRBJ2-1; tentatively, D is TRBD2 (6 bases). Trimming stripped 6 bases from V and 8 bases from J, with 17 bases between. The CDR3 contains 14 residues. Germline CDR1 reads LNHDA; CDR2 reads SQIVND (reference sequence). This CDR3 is CASRSRGSGYEQFF. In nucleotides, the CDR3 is TGTGCCAGTAGATCCCGTGGTAGCGGATATGAGCAGTTCTTC. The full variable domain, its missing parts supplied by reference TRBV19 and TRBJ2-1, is DGGITQSPKYLFRKEGQNVTLSCEQNLNHDAMYWYRQDPGQGLRLIYYSQIVNDFQKGDIAEGYSVSREKKESFPLTVTSAQKNPTAFYLCASRSRGSGYEQFFGPGTRLTVL.

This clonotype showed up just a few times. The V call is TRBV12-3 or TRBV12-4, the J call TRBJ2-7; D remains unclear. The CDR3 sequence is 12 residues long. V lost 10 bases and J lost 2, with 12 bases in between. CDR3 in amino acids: CATGYDTYEQYF. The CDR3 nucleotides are TGTGCCACCGGGTATGACACCTACGAGCAGTACTTC.

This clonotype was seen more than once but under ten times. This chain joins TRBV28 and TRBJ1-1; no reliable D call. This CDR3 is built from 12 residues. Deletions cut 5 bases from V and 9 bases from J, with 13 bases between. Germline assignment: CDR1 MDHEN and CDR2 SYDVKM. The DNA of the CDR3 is TGTGCCAGCAGTCAAAGGGTCCCCCAAGCTTTCTTT. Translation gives CASSQRVPQAFF.

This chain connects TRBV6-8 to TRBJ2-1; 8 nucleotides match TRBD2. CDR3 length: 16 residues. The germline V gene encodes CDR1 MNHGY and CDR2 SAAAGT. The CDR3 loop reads CAAVSRERGSFYEQFF. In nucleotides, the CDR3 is TGTGCAGCAGTTAGCCGGGAGCGGGGGTCTTTTTATGAGCAGTTCTTC.

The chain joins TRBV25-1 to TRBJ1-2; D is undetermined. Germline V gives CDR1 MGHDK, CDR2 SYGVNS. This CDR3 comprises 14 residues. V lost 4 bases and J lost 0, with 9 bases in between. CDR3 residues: CASSGQATNYGYTF. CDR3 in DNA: TGTGCCAGCAGTGGCCAGGCAACTAACTATGGCTACACCTTC.

The CDR3: CASSLDSGQTYEQYF. The CDR3 DNA reads as TGTGCCAGCAGCTTAGATTCGGGACAGACTTACGAGCAGTACTTC. The chain carries TRBV7-9 and TRBJ2-7; 7 bases match TRBD1. The trim removed 1 base at V and 4 bases at J, leaving 7 bases unmatched. Per germline, CDR1 SEHNR and CDR2 FQNEAQ (reference sequence). The CDR3 consists of 15 residues.

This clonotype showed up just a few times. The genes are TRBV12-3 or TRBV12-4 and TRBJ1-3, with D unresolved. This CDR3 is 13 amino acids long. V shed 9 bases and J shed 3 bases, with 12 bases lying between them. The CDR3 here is CASPSRVGNTIYF. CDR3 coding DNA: TGTGCCAGTCCATCTAGGGTTGGAAACACCATATATTTT.

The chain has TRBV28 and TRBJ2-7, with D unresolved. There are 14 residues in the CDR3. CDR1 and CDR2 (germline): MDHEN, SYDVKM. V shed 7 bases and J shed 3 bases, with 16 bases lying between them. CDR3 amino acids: CASNPRGRSYEQYV. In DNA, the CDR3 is TGTGCCAGCAACCCCCGAGGCAGGAGCTACGAGCAGTACGTC.

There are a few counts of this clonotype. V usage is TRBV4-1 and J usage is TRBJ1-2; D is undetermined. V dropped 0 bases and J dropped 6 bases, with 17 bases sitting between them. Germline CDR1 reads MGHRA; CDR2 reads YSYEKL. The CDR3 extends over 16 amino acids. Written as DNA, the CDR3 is TGCGCCAGCAGCCAAGAACCCGGCCTAAATTTCCATGGCTACACCTTC. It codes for CASSQEPGLNFHGYTF.

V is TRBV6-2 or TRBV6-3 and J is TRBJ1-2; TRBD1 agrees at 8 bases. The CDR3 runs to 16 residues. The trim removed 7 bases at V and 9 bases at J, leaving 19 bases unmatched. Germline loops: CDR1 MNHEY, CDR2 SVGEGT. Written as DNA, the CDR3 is TGTGCCAGCACCGGAGAACGAGGGACAGGCTATTTAAGCTACACCTTC. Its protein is CASTGERGTGYLSYTF.